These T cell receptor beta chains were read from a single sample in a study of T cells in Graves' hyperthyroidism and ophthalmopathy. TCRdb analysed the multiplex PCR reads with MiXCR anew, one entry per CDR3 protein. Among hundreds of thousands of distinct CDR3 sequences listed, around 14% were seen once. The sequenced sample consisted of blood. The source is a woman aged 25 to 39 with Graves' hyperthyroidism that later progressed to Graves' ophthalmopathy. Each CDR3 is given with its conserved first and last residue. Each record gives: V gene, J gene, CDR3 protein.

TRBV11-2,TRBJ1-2,CASSLVMGNYGYTF
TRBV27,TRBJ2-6,CASSLFKAGPFGANVLTF
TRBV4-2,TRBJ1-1,CASSHSRGLNTEAFF
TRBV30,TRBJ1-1,CAWSRQVHTEAFF
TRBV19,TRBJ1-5,CASSRGRDYNQPQHF
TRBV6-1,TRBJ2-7,CAGKTGEQYF
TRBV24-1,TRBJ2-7,CATSDSGTGTYEQYF
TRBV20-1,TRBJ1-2,CSESSVFGYTF
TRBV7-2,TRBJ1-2,CASSLDRDHGYTF
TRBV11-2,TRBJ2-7,CASSLDSLGEQYF
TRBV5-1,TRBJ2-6,CASSLVPVGQESSGANVLTF
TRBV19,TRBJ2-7,CASSGVLAGDSYEQYF
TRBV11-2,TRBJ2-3,CASSRTRWTSGIGPAETDTQYF
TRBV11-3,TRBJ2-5,CASSLPGLAGGQETQYF
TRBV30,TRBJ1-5,CAWNQPGQGDQPQHF
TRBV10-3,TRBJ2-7,CATGPTYSYEQYF
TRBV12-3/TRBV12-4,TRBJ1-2,CASSNRANNYGYTF
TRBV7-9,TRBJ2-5,CASSLAIQGKETQYF
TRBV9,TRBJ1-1,CASSVYGGMNTEAFF
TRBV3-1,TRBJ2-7,CASSATETYEQYF
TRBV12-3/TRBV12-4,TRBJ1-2,CASRKGGGLETF
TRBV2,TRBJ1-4,CASSQPSLTDRELPPTNEKLFF
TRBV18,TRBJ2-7,CASSRRGQGANEQYF
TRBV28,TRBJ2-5,CASSSDRDLETQYF
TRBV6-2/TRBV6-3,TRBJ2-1,CASSYSEAGASYNEQFF